This T cell receptor beta chain derives from a study of blood T cell repertoires in COVID-19. Turning to the study itself: Specimens from acute and convalescent COVID-19 originated in the United States, Italy and Spain. Sample material is recorded as cDNA or gDNA derived from T cells, B-cell-depleted T cells, or PBMCs.

Original processing methods: Amplification from reference gene primers served as the basis for estimated nucleated cell counts. Clones were read by immunoSEQ multiplex PCR, and TCRdb kept only the in-frame ones, dropping some. V and J calls and clone size are as listed in that table; D and trimming were resolved from the DNA. The sample has just over 300,000 clones, about 85% seen once. The CDR3 runs to 17 residues. The ends lost 0 bases at V and 5 bases at J; junction bases unmatched: 6. Germline V gene data show CDR1 as LGHNA and CDR2 as YNFKEQ. The chain joins TRBV4-2 to TRBJ2-1; TRBD2 matches at 11 bases. Sequenced material: peripheral blood. This clonotype was sampled from a man aged 18-30 years with active or convalescent COVID-19. CDR3 DNA sequence: TGTGCCAGCAGCCAAGAAACTAGCGGGAGCGTTAACAATGAGCAGTTCTTC. This sequence encodes CASSQETSGSVNNEQFF.